Shown below are 28 T cell receptor beta chains from a single sample sequenced in a study of cytotoxic CD8 clonotypes in ibrutinib-treated CLL. TCRdb keeps only in-frame clones here, not all; method: immunoSEQ multiplex PCR. Among approximately 320,000 clones listed, approximately 67% were seen once. The source material was PBMCs, sampled after 36 months of ibrutinib treatment. These receptors all come from a human donor with chronic lymphocytic leukemia.

The chain recombines TRBV20-1 with TRBJ2-1; unclear D gene. The CDR3 covers 11 residues. V was clipped by 3 bases and J by 8 bases, with 8 bases between them. CDR1 and CDR2 from the germline V gene are DFQATT and SNEGSKA (reference sequence). The CDR3 loop is CSARREYEQFF. Written as DNA, the CDR3 is TGCAGTGCTAGGCGTGAGTATGAGCAGTTCTTC.

This chain uses TRBV4-2 with TRBJ2-7; D ambiguous. CDR3 length: 13 amino acids. Per germline, CDR1 LGHNA and CDR2 YNFKEQ. With 1 base removed from V and 3 bases from J, the gap between germline ends came to 7 bases. The CDR3 is CASSQVVNYEQYF. As DNA, the CDR3 is TGTGCCAGCAGCCAAGTCGTTAACTACGAGCAGTACTTC.

V and J are TRBV19 and TRBJ1-6, with a tentative D call TRBD1 (6 bases). Trimming pared 3 bases from V and 4 bases from J, leaving 19 bases between. The length of the CDR3 is 18 residues. Germline V lookup: CDR1 LNHDA, CDR2 SQIVND (reference sequence). CDR3: CASSILGATAQYNSPLHF. CDR3 nucleotides: TGTGCCAGTAGTATTTTGGGGGCGACAGCTCAATATAATTCACCCCTCCACTTT.

The chain combines TRBV27 with TRBJ2-1; 10 bases agree with TRBD2. Trimming at V came to 7 bases and at J to 4 bases, leaving 7 bases not matched to a gene. Germline values: CDR1 MNHEY, CDR2 SMNVEV (reference sequence). The CDR3 consists of 15 residues. CDR3 DNA sequence: TGTGCCAGCACACACGGACTAGCGGCATACAATGAGCAGTTCTTC. Translated: CASTHGLAAYNEQFF.

The chain couples TRBV6-1 to TRBJ1-5; no firm D call. This CDR3 contains 15 residues. Germline-derived CDR1 and CDR2 are MNHNS and SASEGT. Trimming left V 0 bases short and J 5 bases short, with 11 bases between. DNA for the CDR3: TGTGCCAGCAGTGAAGCTCAACACGGGTATCAGCCCCAGCATTTT. Protein product: CASSEAQHGYQPQHF.

This clone was seen only a few times. The V call is TRBV4-1, the J call TRBJ2-1; D remains unclear. This CDR3 comprises 16 residues. Trimming shortened V by 0 bases and J by 4 bases, and 13 bases separated the two germline ends. In germline, CDR1 is MGHRA, CDR2 YSYEKL. The CDR3 loop reads CASSQDILVGYNEQFF. The CDR3, as DNA: TGCGCCAGCAGCCAAGATATCCTAGTCGGTTACAATGAGCAGTTCTTC.

This sequence joins TRBV7-2 and TRBJ2-7; D is ambiguous. V was clipped by 1 base and J by 4 bases, with 8 bases between them. The CDR3 runs 13 residues. In germline, CDR1 is SGHTA, CDR2 FQGNSA. The CDR3 protein is CASSLGLIYEQYF. CDR3 DNA: TGTGCCAGCAGCTTAGGGCTGATTTACGAGCAGTACTTC.

The chain joins TRBV19 to TRBJ1-2; 8 bases map to TRBD1. The CDR3 runs to 14 residues. Germline V gene lookup returns CDR1 LNHDA and CDR2 SQIVND (reference sequence). J lost 4 bases, V lost 5 bases, and 6 bases had no gene match. The CDR3 DNA sequence: TGTGCCAGTAGTGTCCTGACAGGGGCCTATGGCTACACCTTC. Protein sequence: CASSVLTGAYGYTF.

The sample holds a few counts of this clone. Other DNA sequences in the same sample also yield this CDR3. The chain combines TRBV28 with TRBJ2-7, with 9 bases aligning to TRBD1. Germline V lookup: CDR1 MDHEN, CDR2 SYDVKM. This CDR3 region has 14 residues. With 6 bases clipped from V and 2 bases from J, the junction kept 5 bases outside the gene matches. CDR3 DNA sequence: TGTGCCAGCAGGTGGGACAGGGTTACCTACGAGCAGTACTTC. It is translated as CASRWDRVTYEQYF.

This clone was seen more than once but under ten times. V usage is TRBV5-1 and J usage is TRBJ1-2; D gene unclear. This CDR3 is built from 16 residues. V was cut by 0 bases and J by 4 bases, with 16 bases left in between. Germline lookup yields CDR1 SGHRS and CDR2 YFSETQ. The CDR3 loop is CASSLGLEDRRYGYTF. In nucleotides, the CDR3 is TGCGCCAGCAGCTTGGGGCTGGAGGACCGCCGCTATGGCTACACCTTC. Full variable domain (remainder filled in from reference TRBV5-1 and TRBJ1-2): KAGVTQTPRYLIKTRGQQVTLSCSPISGHRSVSWYQQTPGQGLQFLFEYFSETQRNKGNFPGRFSGRQFSNSRSEMNVSTLELGDSALYLCASSLGLEDRRYGYTFGSGTRLTVV.

The chain has TRBV7-2 and TRBJ2-1; 10 bases are shared with TRBD2. The CDR3 extends over 15 amino acids. Germline CDR1 is SGHTA and CDR2 is FQGNSA. Trimming took 4 bases from V and 10 from J; bases not matched to a gene: 10. The CDR3 region has the DNA TGTGCCAGCAGCTACCTCAGCGGGAGGGCCAGAGAGCAGTTCTTC. It translates to CASSYLSGRAREQFF. Full variable domain (outside the CDR3, taken from reference TRBV7-2 and TRBJ2-1): GAGVSQSPSNKVTEKGKDVELRCDPISGHTALYWYRQSLGQGLEFLIYFQGNSAPDKSGLPSDRFSAERTGGSVSTLTIQRTQQEDSAVYLCASSYLSGRAREQFFGPGTRLTVL.

CDR3 protein: CASRPIGSYNEQFF. The CDR3 DNA is TGTGCCAGCCGTCCAATAGGCTCCTACAATGAGCAGTTCTTC. The rearrangement uses TRBV6-6 and TRBJ2-1; D uncertain. Deletions cut 8 bases from V and 0 bases from J, with 11 bases between. Germline V gene sequence: CDR1 MNHNY, CDR2 SVGAGI (reference sequence). There are 14 residues in the CDR3.

V usage is TRBV9 and J usage is TRBJ2-7; TRBD1 matches 12 bases. The V gene's germline CDR1 is SGDLS and CDR2 YYNGEE. V gave up 3 bases and J gave up 3 bases; unmatched junction bases: 16. This CDR3 is built from 19 residues. This CDR3 reads CASSGRSAGQGARFYEQYF. CDR3 in DNA: TGTGCCAGCAGCGGGCGGTCGGCGGGACAGGGGGCAAGGTTCTACGAGCAGTACTTC. Using reference TRBV9 and TRBJ2-7 for the parts outside the CDR3, the full variable domain is DSGVTQTPKHLITATGQRVTLRCSPRSGDLSVYWYQQSLDQGLQFLIQYYNGEERAKGNILERFSAQQFPDLHSELNLSSLELGDSALYFCASSGRSAGQGARFYEQYFGPGTRLTVT.

The chain is built from TRBV7-9 and TRBJ2-2; D uncertain. In germline, CDR1 is SEHNR, CDR2 FQNEAQ (reference sequence). The germline V and J ends were trimmed by 3 bases and 9 bases, with 5 bases remaining between them. The CDR3 totals 11 residues. CDR3 amino acids: CASSFTRELFF. The CDR3 DNA is TGTGCCAGCAGCTTTACTCGGGAGCTGTTTTTT.

V usage is TRBV27 and J usage is TRBJ2-1, with 10 bases identical to TRBD2. Germline values: CDR1 MNHEY, CDR2 SMNVEV (reference sequence). The CDR3 contains 16 residues. Trimming at V came to 6 bases and at J to 6 bases, leaving 11 bases not matched to a gene. The CDR3 protein is CASSLIAGGHSNEQFF. The CDR3 DNA sequence: TGTGCCAGCAGCCTCATAGCGGGAGGTCATAGCAATGAGCAGTTCTTC.

The chain combines TRBV5-1 with TRBJ1-6; no reliable D call. The CDR3 is 13 amino acids. Trimming left V 0 bases short and J 14 bases short, with 12 bases between. Germline loops: CDR1 SGHRS, CDR2 YFSETQ. CDR3 region: CASSLDEKTSLHF. The CDR3 bases are TGCGCCAGCAGCTTGGATGAGAAAACGTCCCTCCACTTT.

The CDR3, as DNA: TGCAGCGTTGAGATACCCGGGACTAAAAACTCCTTCGGCTACACCTTC. It yields the protein CSVEIPGTKNSFGYTF. This rearrangement joins TRBV29-1 to TRBJ1-2; possible D gene TRBD1, 5 bases. The CDR3 consists of 16 residues. V lost 3 bases and J 8 bases, leaving 25 bases between the germline ends. In germline, CDR1 is SQVTM, CDR2 ANQGSEA.

This chain links TRBV9 with TRBJ2-5; TRBD1 might be the D (5 bases). The V gene lost 6 bases and the J gene lost 0 bases, with 9 bases spanning the gap. The CDR3 is 13 amino acids. Germline V CDR1 and CDR2: SGDLS, YYNGEE. Here the CDR3 DNA reads TGTGCCAGCAAAGGGGTCGACCAAGAGACCCAGTACTTC. Translated, it gives CASKGVDQETQYF.

V and J are TRBV9 and TRBJ2-2; D not certain. This CDR3 is 13 amino acids long. V lost 1 base to trimming and J lost 0 bases, with 1 base between them. The germline CDR1 and CDR2 sequences are SGDLS and YYNGEE. CDR3 DNA: TGTGCCAGCAGCGTACCGAACACCGGGGAGCTGTTTTTT. It codes for CASSVPNTGELFF.

This chain connects TRBV6-1 to TRBJ1-3, with D hard to call. The V gene's germline CDR1 is MNHNS and CDR2 SASEGT. Trimming removed 4 bases from V and 0 bases from J, with 10 bases in between. This CDR3 is 15 amino acids long. CDR3 sequence: CASSVTEVSGNTIYF. The CDR3 DNA reads TGTGCCAGCAGTGTCACCGAGGTCTCTGGAAACACCATATATTTT.

The chain joins TRBV7-3 to TRBJ2-1; D gene uncertain. CDR1 and CDR2 (germline): SGHTA, FQGTGA. Trimming shortened V by 3 bases and J by 7 bases, and 16 bases separated the two germline ends. The CDR3 covers 15 residues. CDR3 loop: CASSFNGAPWNEQFF. As DNA, the CDR3 is TGTGCCAGCAGCTTCAACGGCGCCCCGTGGAATGAGCAGTTCTTC.

The genes are TRBV7-8 and TRBJ1-6; D remains ambiguous. V lost 0 bases to trimming and J lost 3 bases, with 9 bases between them. Germline loops: CDR1 SGHVS, CDR2 FQNEAQ. The CDR3 has 16 amino acids. The CDR3 sequence is CASSLATANYNSPLHF. In DNA, the CDR3 is TGTGCCAGCAGCTTAGCTACAGCTAACTATAATTCACCCCTCCACTTT.

This chain links TRBV9 with TRBJ2-2; D is possibly TRBD2 (5 bases). V lost 0 bases and J lost 6, with 9 bases in between. Germline CDR1 SGDLS, CDR2 YYNGEE. The CDR3 loop spans 14 amino acids. This chain's CDR3 is CASSVGGFSGELFF. Written as DNA, the CDR3 is TGTGCCAGCAGCGTAGGAGGGTTTTCCGGGGAGCTGTTTTTT.

This clone was seen a few times. The chain recombines TRBV7-9 with TRBJ2-7; D could derive from TRBD1 or TRBD2 (5 bases each). Germline V gene sequence: CDR1 SEHNR, CDR2 FQNEAQ (reference sequence). This CDR3 has 14 residues. The V gene lost 5 bases and the J gene lost 2 bases, with 13 bases spanning the gap. The CDR3 spells CASSHTPGPYEQYF. CDR3 sequence (DNA): TGTGCCAGCAGCCATACCCCGGGACCCTACGAGCAGTACTTC.

This clone has more than one count but fewer than ten. The rearrangement uses TRBV15 and TRBJ1-5; D gene uncertain. Trimming left V 0 bases short and J 0 bases short, with 9 bases between. The CDR3 is 16 residues long. CDR1 and CDR2 (germline): LNHNV, YYDKDF (reference sequence). The CDR3 DNA reads as TGTGCCACCAGCAGAGATCCGCCGAATAGCAATCAGCCCCAGCATTTT. As protein: CATSRDPPNSNQPQHF.

This clone was found once. The chain recombines TRBV27 with TRBJ2-1; D may correspond to TRBD1 or TRBD2 (5 bases each). The CDR3 consists of 15 residues. Per germline, CDR1 MNHEY and CDR2 SMNVEV (reference sequence). Between the trimmed V and J ends, which lost 5 bases and 6 bases, there was a span of 17 bases. The CDR3: CASSPLGEPGNEQFF. In nucleotides, the CDR3 is TGTGCCAGCAGTCCCTTGGGGGAGCCGGGCAATGAGCAGTTCTTC.

The chain uses TRBV29-1 and TRBJ2-5; D remains unclear. The CDR3 loop spans 13 amino acids. Trimming took off 4 bases at V and 5 bases at J, with 14 bases between the two ends. CDR1 and CDR2 (germline): SQVTM, ANQGSEA. CDR3 sequence reads: CSVVLGSVETQYF. CDR3 coding DNA: TGCAGCGTTGTTTTAGGCTCCGTTGAGACCCAGTACTTC.

V is TRBV19 and J is TRBJ1-6; the D is unclear. The length of the CDR3 is 15 residues. V lost 8 bases and J lost 8, with 19 bases in between. Germline loops: CDR1 LNHDA, CDR2 SQIVND (reference sequence). Here the CDR3 DNA reads TGTGCCAGTGGTTGGGCTCGGTTGAAGGATTCACCCCTCCACTTT. This codes for CASGWARLKDSPLHF.